This record concerns one TCR beta chain sequence. No antigen is known for it. Other DNA variants within this sample encode the same CDR3. The record originates from a study of cytomegalovirus exposure and HLA in healthy donors. The V end was cut by 1 base, the J end by 0 bases, with 6 bases between. CDR3 length: 15 residues. CDR1 is LNHNV and CDR2 is YYDKDF in the germline V gene (reference sequence). Notes on the study in general: Accounts indicate the classifier identified cytomegalovirus status with strong specificity and sensitivity. Several of the most significant clusters appeared, in a later analysis, to be linked to common viral pathogens. Follow-up analysis later connected one missense variant in DCLRE1C with trimming of TCR beta V- and J-genes. Earlier analysis looked at TCR beta V segments, and most were productive about 87% or about 30% of the time.

The PCR used 60 Vbeta and 13 Jbeta primers. Measured with immunoSEQ multiplex PCR; TCRdb has only the in-frame clones, and not every one. The table has under 250,000 clones, approximately 84% seen once. The specimen was PBMCs. This chain joins TRBV15 and TRBJ1-4; unclear D gene. The TCR sequence derives from a girl aged 2-10 years in good health and CMV-seronegative. CDR3 DNA: TGTGCCACCAGCAGAGTGAGGGCAACTAATGAAAAACTGTTTTTT. This codes for CATSRVRATNEKLFF.